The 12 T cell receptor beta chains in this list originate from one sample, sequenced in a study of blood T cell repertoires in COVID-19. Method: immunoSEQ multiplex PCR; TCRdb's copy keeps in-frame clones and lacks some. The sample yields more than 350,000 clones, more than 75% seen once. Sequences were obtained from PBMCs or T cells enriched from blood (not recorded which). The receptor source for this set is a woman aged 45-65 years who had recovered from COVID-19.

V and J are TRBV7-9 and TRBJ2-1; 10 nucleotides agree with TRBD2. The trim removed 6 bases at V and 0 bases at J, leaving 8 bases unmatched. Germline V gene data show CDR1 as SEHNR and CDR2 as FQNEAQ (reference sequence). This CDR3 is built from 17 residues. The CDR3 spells CASSRSRTSGSYNEQFF. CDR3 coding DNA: TGTGCCAGCAGTCGATCCAGGACTAGCGGCTCCTACAATGAGCAGTTCTTC.

This chain's CDR3 is CATSTRGGAGQPQHF. The CDR3 DNA follows: TGTGCCACCAGCACCCGTGGGGGGGCGGGACAGCCCCAGCATTTT. This chain connects TRBV15 to TRBJ1-5, with D possibly TRBD1 on 6 matching bases. The germline CDR1 and CDR2 sequences are LNHNV and YYDKDF (reference sequence). The CDR3 is 15 amino acids. V was shortened by 4 bases and J by 7 bases, with 17 bases between the two germline ends.

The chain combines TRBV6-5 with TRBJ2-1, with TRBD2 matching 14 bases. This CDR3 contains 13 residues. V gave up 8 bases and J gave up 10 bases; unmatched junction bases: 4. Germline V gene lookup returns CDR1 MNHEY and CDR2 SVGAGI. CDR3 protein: CASRLAGGQEQFF. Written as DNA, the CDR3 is TGTGCCAGCCGACTAGCGGGGGGGCAGGAGCAGTTCTTC.

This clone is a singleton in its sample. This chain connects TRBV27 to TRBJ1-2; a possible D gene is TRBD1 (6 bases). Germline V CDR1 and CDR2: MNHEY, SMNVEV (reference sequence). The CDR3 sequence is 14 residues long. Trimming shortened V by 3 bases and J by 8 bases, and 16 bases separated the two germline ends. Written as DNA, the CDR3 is TGTGCCAGCAGTTTTCGGGGGGGACATGGAGGCTACACCTTC. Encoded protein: CASSFRGGHGGYTF.

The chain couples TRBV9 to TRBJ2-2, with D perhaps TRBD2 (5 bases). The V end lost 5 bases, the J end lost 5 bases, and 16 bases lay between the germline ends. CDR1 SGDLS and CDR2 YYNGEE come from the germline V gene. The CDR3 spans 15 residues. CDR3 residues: CASRPFGVGTGELFF. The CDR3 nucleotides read TGTGCCAGCAGACCTTTCGGGGTGGGGACCGGGGAGCTGTTTTTT. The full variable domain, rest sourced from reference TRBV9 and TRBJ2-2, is DSGVTQTPKHLITATGQRVTLRCSPRSGDLSVYWYQQSLDQGLQFLIQYYNGEERAKGNILERFSAQQFPDLHSELNLSSLELGDSALYFCASRPFGVGTGELFFGEGSRLTVL.

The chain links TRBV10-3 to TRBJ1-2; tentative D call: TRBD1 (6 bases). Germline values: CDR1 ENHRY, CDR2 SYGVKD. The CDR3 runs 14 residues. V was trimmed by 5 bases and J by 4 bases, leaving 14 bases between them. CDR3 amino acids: CAISQQGEGYGYTF. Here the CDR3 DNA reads TGTGCCATCAGTCAACAGGGTGAGGGCTATGGCTACACCTTC.

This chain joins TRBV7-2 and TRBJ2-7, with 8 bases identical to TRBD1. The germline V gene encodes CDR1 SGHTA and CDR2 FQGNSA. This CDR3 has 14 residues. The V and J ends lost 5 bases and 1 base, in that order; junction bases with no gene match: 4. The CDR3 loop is CASSPDRGSYEQYF. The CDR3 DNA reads TGTGCCAGCAGCCCAGACAGGGGTTCCTACGAGCAGTACTTC.

CDR3 DNA sequence: TGTGCCAGCAGGGAACAGGGTGGAACTGAAGCTTTCTTT. Protein sequence: CASREQGGTEAFF. V is TRBV7-2 and J is TRBJ1-1; a weak D match, TRBD1 (6 bases). This CDR3 is built from 13 residues. Between the trimmed V and J ends, which lost 6 bases and 5 bases, there was a span of 13 bases. From germline, CDR1 is SGHTA and CDR2 FQGNSA.

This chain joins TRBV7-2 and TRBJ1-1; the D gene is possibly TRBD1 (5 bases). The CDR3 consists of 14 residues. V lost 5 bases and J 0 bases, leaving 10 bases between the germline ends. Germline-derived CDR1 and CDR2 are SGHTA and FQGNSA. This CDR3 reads CASSADRLNTEAFF. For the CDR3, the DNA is TGTGCCAGCAGCGCAGACAGATTGAACACTGAAGCTTTCTTT.

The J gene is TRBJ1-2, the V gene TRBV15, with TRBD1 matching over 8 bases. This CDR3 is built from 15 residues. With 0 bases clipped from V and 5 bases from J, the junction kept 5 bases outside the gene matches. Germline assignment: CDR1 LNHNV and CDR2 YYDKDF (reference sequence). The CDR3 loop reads CATSRDGRTGYGYTF. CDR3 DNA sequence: TGTGCCACCAGCAGAGACGGACGGACAGGGTATGGCTACACCTTC.

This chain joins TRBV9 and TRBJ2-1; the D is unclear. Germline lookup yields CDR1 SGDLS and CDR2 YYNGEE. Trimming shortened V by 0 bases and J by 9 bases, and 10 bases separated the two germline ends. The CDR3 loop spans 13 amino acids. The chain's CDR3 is CASSVVGDFEQFF. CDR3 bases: TGTGCCAGCAGCGTAGTCGGTGACTTTGAGCAGTTCTTC.

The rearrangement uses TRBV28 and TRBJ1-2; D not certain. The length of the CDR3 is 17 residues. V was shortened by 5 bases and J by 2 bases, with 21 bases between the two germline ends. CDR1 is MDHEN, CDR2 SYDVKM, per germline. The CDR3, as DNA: TGTGCCAGCAGTCTACTACACGGCCCCGACCGCAACTATGGCTACACCTTC. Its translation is CASSLLHGPDRNYGYTF.